Each of the 5 T cell receptor beta chains below was sequenced from the same sample in a study of blood T cell repertoires in COVID-19. The method was immunoSEQ multiplex PCR; TCRdb's version includes in-frame clones alone and lacks a portion of them. The data show some 190,000 clones, 80% seen once. The specimen sequenced was peripheral blood. The source of these receptors is a man aged 55 to 70 with acute or convalescent COVID-19.

The chain combines TRBV19 with TRBJ1-2; TRBD1 matches 10 bases. The J segment lost 5 bases and the V segment lost 2 bases, leaving 14 bases of the junction unmatched. There are 18 residues in the CDR3. CDR1 and CDR2 (germline): LNHDA, SQIVND (reference sequence). CDR3 bases: TGTGCCAGTAGTATAAGCCTTGGGACAGGGGATTATCGGTATGGCTACACCTTC. It specifies CASSISLGTGDYRYGYTF. The variable domain in full, completed from reference TRBV19 and TRBJ1-2, reads DGGITQSPKYLFRKEGQNVTLSCEQNLNHDAMYWYRQDPGQGLRLIYYSQIVNDFQKGDIAEGYSVSREKKESFPLTVTSAQKNPTAFYLCASSISLGTGDYRYGYTFGSGTRLTVV.

V gene TRBV6-6 combines with J gene TRBJ1-4, with 11 bases matching TRBD1. The V and J ends lost 6 bases and 5 bases, in that order; junction bases with no gene match: 5. Germline V lookup: CDR1 MNHNY, CDR2 SVGAGI (reference sequence). The CDR3 consists of 15 residues. CDR3: CASRSGDRGNEKLFF. CDR3 nucleotides: TGTGCCAGCAGAAGCGGGGACAGGGGGAATGAAAAACTGTTTTTT.

This clone was detected a few times. The rearrangement joins TRBV27 to TRBJ1-5; TRBD1 matches 8 bases. There are 16 residues in the CDR3. V dropped 5 bases and J dropped 6; count of bases not matched to a gene: 12. Germline loops: CDR1 MNHEY, CDR2 SMNVEV (reference sequence). CDR3 region: CASSPIPQGATQPQHF. CDR3 nucleotides: TGTGCCAGCAGTCCCATACCTCAGGGGGCTACTCAGCCCCAGCATTTT.

This chain joins TRBV6-5 and TRBJ1-1; 9 nucleotides match TRBD1. From germline, CDR1 is MNHEY and CDR2 SVGAGI. J gave up 0 bases and V 2 bases, and 1 base lay outside the gene matches. This CDR3 comprises 15 residues. Written as DNA, the CDR3 is TGTGCCAGCAGTTACCGGACAGGGGTGAACACTGAAGCTTTCTTT. Its protein is CASSYRTGVNTEAFF.

The V gene is TRBV10-3, the J gene TRBJ1-2; TRBD1 matches 9 bases. Germline V gives CDR1 ENHRY, CDR2 SYGVKD. This CDR3 contains 14 residues. With 3 bases clipped from V and 5 bases from J, the junction kept 4 bases outside the gene matches. The CDR3 nucleotides read TGTGCCATCAGTGATCGGACAGGGGTTTATGGCTACACCTTC. Its translation: CAISDRTGVYGYTF.